This T cell receptor beta chain stems from a study of cytomegalovirus exposure and HLA in healthy donors. Study at large: Early released data comprised around 79 million unique TCRs from HLA-typed donors. General study results and limits: Common viral pathogens seemed to be connected with several of the most significant clusters, according to a later analysis.

About this clone: The antigen is unknown.

CDR1 and CDR2 from the germline V gene are SGHRS and YFSETQ. The length of the CDR3 is 17 residues. V was pared by 4 bases and J by 1 base, with 11 bases of the junction left unmatched. Donors showed nominal health when sampled, although they likely had unrecorded immune exposures. PCR employed 60 Vbeta and 13 Jbeta primers. Repertoires were generated with immunoSEQ multiplex PCR, while TCRdb's copy carries only in-frame clones and drops some. The sample records about 190,000 clones, 60% to 80% being singletons. The V call is TRBV5-1, the J call TRBJ2-3; 8 bases match TRBD2. Sequencing was performed on PBMCs. This receptor was identified in a woman in her 30s in good health and CMV-seropositive. Here the CDR3 DNA reads TGCGCCAGCAGCAAGAGCCCCGCGGGGGGACGCACAGATACGCAGTATTTT. This translates into CASSKSPAGGRTDTQYF.